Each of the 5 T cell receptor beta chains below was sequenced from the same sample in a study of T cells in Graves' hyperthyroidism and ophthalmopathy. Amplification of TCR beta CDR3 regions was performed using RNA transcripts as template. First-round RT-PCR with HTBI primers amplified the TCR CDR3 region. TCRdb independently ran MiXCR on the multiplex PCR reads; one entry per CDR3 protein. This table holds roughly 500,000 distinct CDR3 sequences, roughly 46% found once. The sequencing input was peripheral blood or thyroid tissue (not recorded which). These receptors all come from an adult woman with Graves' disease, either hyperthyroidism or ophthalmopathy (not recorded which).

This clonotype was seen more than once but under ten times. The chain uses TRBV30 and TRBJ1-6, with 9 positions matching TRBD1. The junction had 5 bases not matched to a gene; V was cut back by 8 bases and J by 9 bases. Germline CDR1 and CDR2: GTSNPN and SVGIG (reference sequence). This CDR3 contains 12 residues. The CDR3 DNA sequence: TGTGCCGCGGACAGGGGCGGTTCACCCCTCCACTTT. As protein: CAADRGGSPLHF.

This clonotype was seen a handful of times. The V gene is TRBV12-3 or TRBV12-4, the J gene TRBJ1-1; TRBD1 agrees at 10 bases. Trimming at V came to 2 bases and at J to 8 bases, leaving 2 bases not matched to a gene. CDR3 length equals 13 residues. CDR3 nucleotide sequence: TGTGCCAGCAGTTTAAAGACAGGGGGCGAAGCTTTCTTT. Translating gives CASSLKTGGEAFF.

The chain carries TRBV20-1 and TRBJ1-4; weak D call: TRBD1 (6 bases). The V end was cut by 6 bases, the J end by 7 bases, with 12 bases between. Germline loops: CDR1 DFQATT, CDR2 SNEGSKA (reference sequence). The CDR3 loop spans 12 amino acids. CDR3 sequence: CSATNRVEKLFF. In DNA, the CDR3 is TGCAGTGCGACAAACAGGGTTGAAAAACTGTTTTTT.

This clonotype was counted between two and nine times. The CDR3 DNA follows: TGTGCCAGCAGCTTAGGACAGGGGGCAACTTACGAGCAGTACTTC. This gives the protein CASSLGQGATYEQYF. The gene calls are TRBV7-2 and TRBJ2-7, with TRBD1 matching over 10 bases. The CDR3 covers 15 residues. Germline V gene lookup returns CDR1 SGHTA and CDR2 FQGNSA. With 1 base clipped from V and 4 bases from J, the junction kept 4 bases outside the gene matches.

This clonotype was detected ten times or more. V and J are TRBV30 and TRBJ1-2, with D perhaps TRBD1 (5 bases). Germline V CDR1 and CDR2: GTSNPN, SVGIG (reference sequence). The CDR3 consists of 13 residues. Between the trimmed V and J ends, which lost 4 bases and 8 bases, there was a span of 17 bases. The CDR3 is CAWKQARARGYTF. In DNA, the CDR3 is TGTGCCTGGAAACAGGCCCGAGCAAGAGGCTACACCTTC.